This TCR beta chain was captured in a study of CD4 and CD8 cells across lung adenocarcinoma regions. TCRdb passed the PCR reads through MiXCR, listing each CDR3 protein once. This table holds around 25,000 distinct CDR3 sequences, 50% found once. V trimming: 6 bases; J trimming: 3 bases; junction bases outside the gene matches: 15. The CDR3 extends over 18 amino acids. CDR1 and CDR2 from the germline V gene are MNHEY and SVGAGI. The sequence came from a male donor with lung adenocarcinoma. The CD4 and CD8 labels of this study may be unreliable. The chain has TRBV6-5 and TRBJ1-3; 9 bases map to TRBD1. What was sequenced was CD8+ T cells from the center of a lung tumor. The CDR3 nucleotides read TGTGCCAGCAGCTATACAGAAAACAGGGGGCAAGGTGGAAACACCATATATTTT. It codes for CASSYTENRGQGGNTIYF.